The 2 T cell receptor beta chains in this list originate from one sample, sequenced in a study of PD-1 blockade in mismatch repair-deficient tumors (dated by TCRdb to 2016 to 2017). The library was generated by the immunoSEQ multiplex PCR assay. This immuneACCESS table, as held by TCRdb, lists in-frame sequences with V and J called but not all clones. Of the missing ones, under half trace to an unresolved V gene in checked studies; the others have no known cause. In this sample the table shows about 22,000 clones, about four fifths of which occur a single time. The top ten clonotypes cover approximately 17% of the sample. The starting material was peripheral blood, obtained 2 weeks after starting pembrolizumab. The source is an adult with mismatch repair-deficient cancer.

With regard to this clone: The same CDR3 is also encoded by other DNA sequences in this sample. The V and J genes are TRBV10-3 and TRBJ2-7; D perhaps matches TRBD2 (6 bases). V was clipped by 8 bases and J by 2 bases, with 10 bases between them. The CDR3 is made up of 12 amino acids. The germline V gene encodes CDR1 ENHRY and CDR2 SYGVKD. CDR3 bases: TGTGCCATCGGAGGGCAAACCTACGAGCAGTACTTC. Protein sequence: CAIGGQTYEQYF.

The genes are TRBV28 and TRBJ2-1; D ambiguous. Trimming cost V 3 bases and J 1 base, with 19 bases left between them. Germline V gene sequence: CDR1 MDHEN, CDR2 SYDVKM. The CDR3 loop spans 18 amino acids. The CDR3 loop reads CASSFSYRYWDSYNEQFF. The DNA of the CDR3 is TGTGCCAGCAGTTTTTCTTACCGATATTGGGATTCCTACAATGAGCAGTTCTTC. The full variable domain, with the rest looked up from reference TRBV28 and TRBJ2-1, is DVKVTQSSRYLVKRTGEKVFLECVQDMDHENMFWYRQDPGLGLRLIYFSYDVKMKEKGDIPEGYSVSREKKERFSLILESASTNQTSMYLCASSFSYRYWDSYNEQFFGPGTRLTVL.